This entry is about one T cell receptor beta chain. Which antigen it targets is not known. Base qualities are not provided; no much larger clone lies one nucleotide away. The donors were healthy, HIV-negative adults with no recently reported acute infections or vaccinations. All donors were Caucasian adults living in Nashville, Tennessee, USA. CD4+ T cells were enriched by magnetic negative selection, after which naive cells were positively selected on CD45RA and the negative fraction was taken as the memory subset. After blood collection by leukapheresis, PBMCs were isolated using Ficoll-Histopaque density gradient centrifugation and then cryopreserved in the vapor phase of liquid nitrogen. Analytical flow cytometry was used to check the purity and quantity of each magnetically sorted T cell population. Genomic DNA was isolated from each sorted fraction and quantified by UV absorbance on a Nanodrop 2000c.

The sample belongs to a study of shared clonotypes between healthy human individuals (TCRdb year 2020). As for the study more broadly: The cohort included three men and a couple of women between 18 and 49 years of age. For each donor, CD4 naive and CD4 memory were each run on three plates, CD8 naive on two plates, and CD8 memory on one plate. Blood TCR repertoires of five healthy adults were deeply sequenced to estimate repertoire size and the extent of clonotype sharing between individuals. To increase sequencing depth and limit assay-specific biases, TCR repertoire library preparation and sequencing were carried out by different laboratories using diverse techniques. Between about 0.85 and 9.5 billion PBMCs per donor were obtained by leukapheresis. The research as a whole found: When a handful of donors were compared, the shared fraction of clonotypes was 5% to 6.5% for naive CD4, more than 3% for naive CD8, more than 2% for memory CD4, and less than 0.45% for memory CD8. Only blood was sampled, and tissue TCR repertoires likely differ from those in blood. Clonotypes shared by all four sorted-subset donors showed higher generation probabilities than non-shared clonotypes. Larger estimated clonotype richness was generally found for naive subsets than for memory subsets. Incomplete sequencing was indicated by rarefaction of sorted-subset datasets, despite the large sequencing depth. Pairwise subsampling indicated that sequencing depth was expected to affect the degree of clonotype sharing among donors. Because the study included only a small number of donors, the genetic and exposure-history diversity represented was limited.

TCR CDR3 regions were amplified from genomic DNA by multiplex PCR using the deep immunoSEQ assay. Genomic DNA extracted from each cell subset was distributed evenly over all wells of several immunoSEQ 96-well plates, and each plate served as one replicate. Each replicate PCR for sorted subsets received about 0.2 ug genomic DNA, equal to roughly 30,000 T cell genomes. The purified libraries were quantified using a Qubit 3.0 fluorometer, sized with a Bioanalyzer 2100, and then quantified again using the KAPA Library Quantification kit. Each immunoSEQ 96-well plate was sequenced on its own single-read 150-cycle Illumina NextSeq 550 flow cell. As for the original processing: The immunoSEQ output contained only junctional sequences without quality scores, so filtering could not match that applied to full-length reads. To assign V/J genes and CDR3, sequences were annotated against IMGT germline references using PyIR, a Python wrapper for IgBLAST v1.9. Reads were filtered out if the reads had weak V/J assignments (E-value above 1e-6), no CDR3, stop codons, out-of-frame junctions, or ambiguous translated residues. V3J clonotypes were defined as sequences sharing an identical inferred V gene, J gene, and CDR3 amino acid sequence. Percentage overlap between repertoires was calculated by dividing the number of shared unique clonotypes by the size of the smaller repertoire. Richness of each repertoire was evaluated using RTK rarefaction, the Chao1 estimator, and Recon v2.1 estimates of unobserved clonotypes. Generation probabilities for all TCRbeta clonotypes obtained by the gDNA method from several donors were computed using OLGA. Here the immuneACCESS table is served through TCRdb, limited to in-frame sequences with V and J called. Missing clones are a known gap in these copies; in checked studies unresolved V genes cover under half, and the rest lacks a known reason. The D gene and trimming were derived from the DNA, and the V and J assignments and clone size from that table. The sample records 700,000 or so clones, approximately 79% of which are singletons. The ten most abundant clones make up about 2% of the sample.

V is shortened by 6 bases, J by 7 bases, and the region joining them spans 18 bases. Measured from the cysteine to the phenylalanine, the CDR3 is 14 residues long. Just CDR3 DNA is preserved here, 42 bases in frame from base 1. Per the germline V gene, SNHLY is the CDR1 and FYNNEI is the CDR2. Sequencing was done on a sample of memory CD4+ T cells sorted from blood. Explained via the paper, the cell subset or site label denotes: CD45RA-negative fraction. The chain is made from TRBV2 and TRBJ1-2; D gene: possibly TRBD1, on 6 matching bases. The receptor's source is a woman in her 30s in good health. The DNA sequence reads TGTGCCAGCAGGCACAGACAGGCAGGCGGTGGCTACACCTTC. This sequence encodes CASRHRQAGGGYTF. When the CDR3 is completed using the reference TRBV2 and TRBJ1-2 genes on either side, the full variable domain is EPEVTQTPSHQVTQMGQEVILRCVPISNHLYFYWYRQILGQKVEFLVSFYNNEISEKSEIFDDQFSVERPDGSNFTLKIRSTKLEDSAMYFCASRHRQAGGGYTFGSGTRLTVV.